A single sample is the source of the 23 T cell receptor beta chains below, sequenced in a study of blood T cell repertoires in COVID-19. Produced via immunoSEQ multiplex PCR; TCRdb's table is partial and in-frame only. The table lists 150,000 to 200,000 clones, around four fifths of them singletons. Material for sequencing was peripheral blood. These receptors all stem from a woman aged 80 or older with acute or convalescent COVID-19.

This chain connects TRBV6-2 or TRBV6-3 to TRBJ1-3; tentatively, D is TRBD1 (5 bases). Trimming removed 4 bases from V and 8 bases from J, with 18 bases in between. The CDR3 totals 15 residues. Germline CDR1 is MNHEY and CDR2 is SVGEGT. The CDR3, as DNA: TGTGCCAGCAGTTCCGTTGACAGAATATCGGACACCATATATTTT. The encoded protein is CASSSVDRISDTIYF.

In its sample, this clone was seen a few times. The V and J genes are TRBV19 and TRBJ2-1; D is undetermined. CDR1 and CDR2 from the germline V gene are LNHDA and SQIVND (reference sequence). Trimming cost V 10 bases and J 2 bases, with 12 bases left between them. CDR3 length: 13 amino acids. CDR3 bases: TGTGCCACCATGGGCCTTACCTACAATGAGCAGTTCTTC. Encoded protein: CATMGLTYNEQFF.

The chain recombines TRBV4-3 with TRBJ2-7, with 9 bases fitting TRBD1. Germline V CDR1 and CDR2: LGHNA, YSLEER. V was clipped by 4 bases and J by 2 bases; unmatched bases: 6. The CDR3 covers 15 residues. CDR3 nucleotides: TGCGCCAGCAGCCCCCGGGACAGGGATGCCTACGAGCAGTACTTC. This encodes CASSPRDRDAYEQYF.

This clone has only a few counts. V usage is TRBV19 and J usage is TRBJ1-2; tentative D call: TRBD1 (6 bases). With 2 bases removed from V and 5 bases from J, the gap between germline ends came to 18 bases. The CDR3 has 16 residues. The germline V gene has CDR1 LNHDA and CDR2 SQIVND (reference sequence). As DNA, the CDR3 is TGTGCCAGTAGTATAATTGAGGAGACAGGCATATATGGCTACACCTTC. It encodes CASSIIEETGIYGYTF.

The chain employs TRBV7-9 and TRBJ2-3; tentatively, D is TRBD2 (6 bases). Germline CDR1 SEHNR, CDR2 FQNEAQ (reference sequence). The CDR3 loop spans 17 amino acids. The V and J ends lost 2 bases and 0 bases respectively, with 15 bases between them. CDR3 protein: CASSLPGVPSSTDTQYF. The CDR3 region has the DNA TGTGCCAGCAGCTTACCGGGAGTCCCCTCTAGCACAGATACGCAGTATTTT.

This clone was seen more than once but under ten times. The rearrangement links TRBV4-1 to TRBJ2-7; TRBD1 matches at 8 bases. V lost 4 bases and J lost 5; bases outside the gene matches: 13. CDR1 and CDR2 (germline): MGHRA, YSYEKL. CDR3 size: 16 residues. CDR3 nucleotides: TGCGCCAGCAGCCCGCGAAACTCAGGGGGCGGACACGAGCAGTACTTC. It translates to CASSPRNSGGGHEQYF.

This clone was observed a single time. V is TRBV25-1 and J is TRBJ1-4; the D gene is possibly TRBD1 (6 bases). V lost 9 bases, J lost 5 bases, and 7 bases lay in between. Germline CDR1 is MGHDK and CDR2 is SYGVNS. CDR3 length: 11 amino acids. CDR3 protein: CASTGNEKLFF. CDR3 nucleotide sequence: TGTGCCAGTACAGGGAATGAAAAACTGTTTTTT.

The chain combines TRBV5-6 with TRBJ1-1; 9 bases agree with TRBD1. The trim removed 2 bases at V and 1 base at J, leaving 12 bases unmatched. Germline V CDR1 and CDR2: SGHDT, YYEEEE. This CDR3 contains 18 residues. The CDR3 is CASSFTGGAPLWNTEAFF. The CDR3 DNA sequence: TGTGCCAGCAGCTTCACAGGGGGCGCCCCTTTATGGAACACTGAAGCTTTCTTT.

The V gene is TRBV6-5, the J gene TRBJ1-2; no reliable D call. Germline-derived CDR1 and CDR2 are MNHEY and SVGAGI. V dropped 5 bases and J dropped 9 bases, with 16 bases sitting between them. This CDR3 is built from 13 residues. CDR3 nucleotides: TGTGCCAGCAGTCAATGGAGGGAAGAAAGCTACACCTTC. Residues: CASSQWREESYTF.

This rearrangement joins TRBV5-6 to TRBJ2-2, with D hard to call. The germline V gene encodes CDR1 SGHDT and CDR2 YYEEEE. This CDR3 is built from 13 residues. Trimming took off 6 bases at V and 5 bases at J, with 11 bases between the two ends. The CDR3 bases are TGTGCCAGCAATCGACAAGCAACCGGGGAGCTGTTTTTT. Encoded protein: CASNRQATGELFF.

This clone appeared a few times. This chain connects TRBV18 to TRBJ2-1; TRBD2 agrees at 7 bases. The CDR3 is 15 amino acids. Germline CDR1 reads KGHSH; CDR2 reads LQKENI. With 3 bases clipped from V and 6 bases from J, the junction kept 8 bases outside the gene matches. In DNA form, the CDR3 reads TGTGCCAGCTCACCCGACCCGCGGGAGATCAATGAGCAGTTCTTC. Residues: CASSPDPREINEQFF. Drawing the rest from reference TRBV18 and TRBJ2-1, the complete variable domain is NAGVMQNPRHLVRRRGQEARLRCSPMKGHSHVYWYRQLPEEGLKFMVYLQKENIIDESGMPKERFSAEFPKEGPSILRIQQVVRGDSAAYFCASSPDPREINEQFFGPGTRLTVL.

This clone appeared a single time. J is TRBJ1-1 and V is TRBV3-1 (or the pseudogene TRBV3-2); possible D gene TRBD1, 6 bases. The CDR3 is made up of 15 amino acids. Trimming removed 4 bases at V and 1 base at J, with 13 bases between. Germline CDR1 LGHDT, CDR2 YNNKEL (reference sequence). CDR3 residues: CASSLTPTGNTEAFF. CDR3 nucleotides: TGTGCCAGCAGCCTCACCCCGACAGGGAACACTGAAGCTTTCTTT.

In DNA form, the CDR3 reads TGTGCCAGCAGCCAACCCCTAGCGGGAGGGCACAATGAGCAGTTCTTC. Translated: CASSQPLAGGHNEQFF. The chain combines TRBV3-1 (or the pseudogene TRBV3-2) with TRBJ2-1, with 12 positions matching TRBD2. The germline gives CDR1 LGHDT, CDR2 YNNKEL (reference sequence). Germline trimming cut 2 bases from V and 5 bases from J; bases unmatched to any gene: 4. The CDR3 runs to 16 residues.

Only a few counts were recorded for this clone. The chain recombines TRBV24-1 with TRBJ2-1; 12 bases agree with TRBD2. This CDR3 comprises 18 residues. Germline CDR1 is KGHDR and CDR2 is SFDVKD. J lost 4 bases, V lost 3 bases, and 9 bases had no gene match. The CDR3 loop is CATSDPRTSGKGYNEQFF. CDR3 nucleotides: TGTGCCACCAGTGATCCCAGGACTAGCGGGAAGGGGTACAATGAGCAGTTCTTC.

This chain uses TRBV2 with TRBJ2-2, with 12 bases fitting TRBD2. Germline CDR1 is SNHLY and CDR2 is FYNNEI. V lost 4 bases, J lost 7 bases, and 19 bases stayed unmatched. The CDR3 runs to 20 residues. CDR3 protein: CASSGPRTWASGRAGGELFF. Written as DNA, the CDR3 is TGTGCCAGCAGTGGTCCAAGGACGTGGGCTAGCGGGAGGGCCGGCGGGGAGCTGTTTTTT.

This clone was recorded only once. V and J are TRBV6-5 and TRBJ1-3, with TRBD1 matching 7 bases. Germline V gene sequence: CDR1 MNHEY, CDR2 SVGAGI. Trimming cost V 5 bases and J 8 bases; bases outside gene matches: 9. This CDR3 contains 14 residues. This chain's CDR3 is CASSLTGTWDTIYF. The CDR3 nucleotides read TGTGCCAGCAGTCTGACAGGGACATGGGACACCATATATTTT.

J is TRBJ2-5 and V is TRBV9; TRBD1 aligns across 7 bases. The germline V gene encodes CDR1 SGDLS and CDR2 YYNGEE. The V segment lost 3 bases and the J segment 5 bases; nucleotides outside the gene matches: 4. The CDR3 spans 13 residues. The CDR3 DNA is TGTGCCAGCAGCGCGACAGGGTCGGAGACCCAGTACTTC. Its translation: CASSATGSETQYF.

This clone appeared once. This chain uses TRBV5-1 with TRBJ2-4; the D gene is possibly TRBD1 (5 bases). In germline, CDR1 is SGHRS, CDR2 YFSETQ. Trimming cost V 4 bases and J 1 base, with 12 bases left between them. This CDR3 spans 15 amino acids. The CDR3 region is CASSDQAGAKNIQYF. DNA of the CDR3: TGCGCCAGCAGCGATCAGGCAGGGGCCAAAAACATTCAGTACTTC.

This clone has only a few counts. V and J are TRBV27 and TRBJ2-3; TRBD2 aligns across 10 bases. Germline V CDR1 and CDR2: MNHEY, SMNVEV (reference sequence). Trimming removed 5 bases from V and 4 bases from J; junction bases left unmatched: 9. The CDR3 loop spans 16 amino acids. The CDR3 region has the DNA TGTGCCAGCAGTACCTCTAGCGGGAGTCGGCCAGATACGCAGTATTTT. Protein: CASSTSSGSRPDTQYF.

The rearrangement joins TRBV2 to TRBJ2-3; 7 bases map to TRBD1. J was trimmed by 6 bases and V by 2 bases; bases with no gene match: 11. This CDR3 has 16 amino acids. Per germline, CDR1 SNHLY and CDR2 FYNNEI. Here the CDR3 reads CASSETGDVEWDTQYF. The CDR3 DNA follows: TGTGCCAGCAGTGAAACAGGGGACGTAGAATGGGATACGCAGTATTTT. Together with reference TRBV2 and TRBJ2-3, the CDR3 gives the full variable domain: EPEVTQTPSHQVTQMGQEVILRCVPISNHLYFYWYRQILGQKVEFLVSFYNNEISEKSEIFDDQFSVERPDGSNFTLKIRSTKLEDSAMYFCASSETGDVEWDTQYFGPGTRLTVL.

This clone came up once. The rearrangement links TRBV4-1 to TRBJ1-2; no reliable D call. Germline lookup yields CDR1 MGHRA and CDR2 YSYEKL. The V and J ends lost 0 bases and 2 bases respectively, with 13 bases between them. The CDR3 runs 16 residues. DNA for the CDR3: TGCGCCAGCAGCCAAGATCCCCAACAGTCCAACTATGGCTACACCTTC. It specifies CASSQDPQQSNYGYTF.

The V gene is TRBV5-1, the J gene TRBJ2-2; no clear D. CDR1 and CDR2 from the germline V gene are SGHRS and YFSETQ. The CDR3 is made up of 11 amino acids. The V and J ends lost 8 bases and 8 bases respectively, with 10 bases between them. In DNA, the CDR3 is TGCGCCAGTCTTTCGAGGGGGGAGCTGTTTTTT. It yields the protein CASLSRGELFF.

This chain connects TRBV5-1 to TRBJ2-2, with TRBD1 as a possible D gene (5 bases). The V and J ends lost 0 bases and 6 bases respectively, with 9 bases between them. CDR1 and CDR2 from the germline V gene are SGHRS and YFSETQ. The CDR3 runs 14 residues. Here the CDR3 reads CASSLVAGPGELFF. In DNA form, the CDR3 reads TGCGCCAGCAGCTTGGTGGCAGGGCCCGGGGAGCTGTTTTTT.